Below, 4 T cell receptor beta chains from the same sample are listed, as sequenced in a study of response to subunit inactivated influenza vaccine. TCRdb re-analysed the RT-PCR reads in MiXCR, keeping a single row per CDR3 protein. The data contain 500,000 to 750,000 distinct CDR3 sequences, approximately 15% of them singletons. Material: PBMCs from blood, obtained roughly 12 days after vaccination. These receptors were obtained from a man over 45 who received an inactivated influenza vaccine.

A few counts support this clonotype. J is TRBJ1-3 and V is TRBV12-3 or TRBV12-4; D possibly corresponds to TRBD1 (6 bases). Trimming stripped 6 bases from V and 4 bases from J, with 13 bases between. The CDR3 spans 14 residues. CDR3 bases: TGTGCCAGCAGCGCCCAGGGGCGCGGAAACACCATATATTTT. Its translation is CASSAQGRGNTIYF.

The chain joins TRBV6-2 or TRBV6-3 to TRBJ1-5, with 10 bases identical to TRBD1. Germline V lookup: CDR1 MNHEY, CDR2 SVGEGT. The CDR3 is made up of 19 amino acids. V dropped 5 bases and J dropped 6; count of bases not matched to a gene: 19. The CDR3 spells CASSPSLVVRQGAFQPQHF. The CDR3 nucleotides are TGTGCCAGCAGTCCCTCCCTTGTCGTGAGACAGGGGGCTTTTCAGCCCCAGCATTTT.

This clonotype was observed many times. The chain is built from TRBV5-5 and TRBJ1-2, with D possibly being TRBD1 (5 bases). The length of the CDR3 is 14 residues. Germline loops: CDR1 SGHKS, CDR2 YYEKEE (reference sequence). V dropped 2 bases and J dropped 0 bases, with 8 bases sitting between them. The CDR3 loop is CASSFRDANYGYTF. CDR3 DNA: TGTGCCAGCAGCTTCAGGGACGCTAACTATGGCTACACCTTC. The full variable domain, its missing parts supplied by reference TRBV5-5 and TRBJ1-2, is DAGVTQSPTHLIKTRGQQVTLRCSPISGHKSVSWYQQVLGQGPQFIFQYYEKEERGRGNFPDRFSARQFPNYSSELNVNALLLGDSALYLCASSFRDANYGYTFGSGTRLTVV.

Only a few counts were recorded for this clonotype. The chain is built from TRBV7-9 and TRBJ2-1; 9 positions agree with TRBD2. V was pared by 6 bases and J by 8 bases, with 11 bases of the junction left unmatched. CDR3 length: 15 amino acids. The germline V gene encodes CDR1 SEHNR and CDR2 FQNEAQ (reference sequence). The CDR3 DNA follows: TGTGCCAGCAGTCTAGGGGCGGGAGGGCCCCATGAGCAGTTCTTC. Residues: CASSLGAGGPHEQFF.